Below, one T cell receptor beta chain is given with its context. The specificity of this receptor is unknown. Within one base of it there is no much larger clone, and no base qualities were kept. This specimen comes from a study of T cell responses to AZD1222 COVID-19 vaccine (dated by TCRdb to about 2021). Turning to the overall study: A total of 230 or so trial participants underwent TCR sequencing, of whom nearly 210 received two doses of AZD1222 and about 26 received two doses of the MenACWY control vaccine. Trial participants were enrolled by age into 18-55, 56-69 and 70-plus year subgroups, with roughly 160, 29 and 62 TCR-sequenced participants respectively.

The germline V gene (reference sequence) gives CDR1 as SGHNT and CDR2 as YYREEE. The trim is 0 bases for V and 0 bases for J, with a gap of 5 bases between the germline ends. Spanning cysteine to phenylalanine, the CDR3 consists of 14 amino acids. Only CDR3 DNA remains: 42 bases, in frame from the first base. According to the study, the label for this sample's time point signals: about 28 days (+/-7) after the second vaccine dose. Because spike-specific TCR depth and breadth did not differ between the two schedules, AZD1222 recipients who got a second dose at roughly 4 weeks were pooled with those who got a second dose at roughly 12 weeks. Samples from vaccinated people were obtained from the UK trials COV001 and COV002, which included a single-blind randomized controlled phase 2/3 trial of AZD1222 (ChAdOx1 nCoV-19) in healthy adults. For TCRbeta chain sequencing, PBMC samples were collected from trial participants at day 0 and at day 28 after the second dose.

Broad study findings and their caveats: Conclusions about previously exposed vaccinees are limited, since just 5 or 6 AZD1222 recipients were seropositive for SARS-CoV-2 at baseline. Participants were mostly white British, with more females than males. The authors suggested clonal diversity may have been underestimated. After two AZD1222 doses, spike-specific TCR breadth and depth were significantly higher than at day 0 and than in MenACWY recipients. The 56-69-year group was small, and its depth increase did not reach significance, likely because of low power. Vaccine-associated CD4 TCRs spanned the whole spike protein, with dominant responses in regions 160-218 and 743-854. Because no day 14 peak-response samples were available, repertoires were characterized only after the peak T cell response. Reportedly, close to half of the unique spike-specific TCRs recognized epitopes lying outside the regions that are mutated in the B.1.351 and B.1.1.7 variants.

The CDR3 regions of human TCRbeta chains were subjected to immunosequencing. The study's own analysis went as follows. TCRs in the repertoires were compared against a reference library of SARS-CoV-2-specific TCRs that had been generated with the MIRA antigen-specificity platform. Breadth meant the fraction of unique TCRs that were SARS-CoV-2-associated, whereas depth meant the fraction of total T cells that were SARS-CoV-2-associated. Using the MIRA data, each spike-specific TCR was mapped to the spike region that the TCR reacts to and placed in a CD4 or CD8 class. Log10-transformed breadth and depth values were compared by one-way ANOVA with Sidak's multiple comparisons tests. TCRdb limited this immuneACCESS table to in-frame rearrangements with V and J called. A share of clones is missing; checked studies link under half to unresolved V genes, and the rest is unexplained. The V and J calls and the clone size are those of that table, but D and trimming were determined from the DNA. Across this sample there are over 100,000 clones, with approximately 91% seen only once. Together, the top ten hold 1% to 1.4% of the sample.

This TCR was recovered from an adult who received the AZD1222 COVID-19 vaccine. The sample was peripheral blood, taken 28 days after the second AZD1222 dose. The V gene is TRBV5-4 and the J gene is TRBJ2-3, with no confidently assigned D gene. The CDR3 in this case is CASSLGHSTDTQYF. The DNA sequence follows: TGTGCCAGCAGCTTGGGCCATAGCACAGATACGCAGTATTTT.